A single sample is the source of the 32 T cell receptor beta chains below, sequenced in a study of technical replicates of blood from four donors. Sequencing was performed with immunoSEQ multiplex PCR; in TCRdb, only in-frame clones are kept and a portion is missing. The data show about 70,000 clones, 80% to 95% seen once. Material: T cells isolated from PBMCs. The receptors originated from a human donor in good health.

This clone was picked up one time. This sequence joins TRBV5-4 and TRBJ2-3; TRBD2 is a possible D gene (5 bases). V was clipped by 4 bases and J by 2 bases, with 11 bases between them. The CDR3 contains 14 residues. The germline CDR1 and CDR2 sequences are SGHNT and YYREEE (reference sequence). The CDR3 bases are TGTGCCAGCAGCCACGCCCGGGACACAGATACGCAGTATTTT. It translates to CASSHARDTDTQYF.

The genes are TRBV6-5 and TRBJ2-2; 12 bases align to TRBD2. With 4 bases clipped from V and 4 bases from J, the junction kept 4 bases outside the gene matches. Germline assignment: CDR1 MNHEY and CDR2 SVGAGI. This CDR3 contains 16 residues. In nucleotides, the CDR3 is TGTGCCAGCAGTTCAGGACTAGCGGGGACCACCGGGGAGCTGTTTTTT. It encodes CASSSGLAGTTGELFF.

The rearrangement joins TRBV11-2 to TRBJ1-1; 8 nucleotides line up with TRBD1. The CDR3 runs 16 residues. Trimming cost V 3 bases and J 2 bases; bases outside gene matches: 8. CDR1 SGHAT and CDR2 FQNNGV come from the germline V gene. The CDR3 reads CASSFSGGTGNTEAFF. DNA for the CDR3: TGTGCCAGCAGCTTCTCCGGGGGGACAGGTAACACTGAAGCTTTCTTT.

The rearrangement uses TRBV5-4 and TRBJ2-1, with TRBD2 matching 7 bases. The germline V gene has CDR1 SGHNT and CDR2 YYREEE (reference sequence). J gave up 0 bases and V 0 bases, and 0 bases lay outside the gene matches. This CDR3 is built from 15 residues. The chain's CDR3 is CASSLGTSSYNEQFF. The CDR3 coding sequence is TGTGCCAGCAGCTTGGGGACTAGCTCCTACAATGAGCAGTTCTTC.

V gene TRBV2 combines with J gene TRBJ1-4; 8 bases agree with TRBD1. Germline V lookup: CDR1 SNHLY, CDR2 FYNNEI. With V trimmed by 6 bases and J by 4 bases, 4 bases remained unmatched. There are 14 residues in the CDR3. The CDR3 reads CASRLTGVNEKLFF. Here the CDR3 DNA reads TGTGCCAGCAGGCTGACAGGGGTTAATGAAAAACTGTTTTTT.

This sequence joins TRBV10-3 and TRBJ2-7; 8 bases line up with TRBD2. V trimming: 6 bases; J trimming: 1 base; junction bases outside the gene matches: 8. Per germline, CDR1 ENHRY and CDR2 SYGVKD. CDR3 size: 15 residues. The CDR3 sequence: CAISEGLEFSYEQYF. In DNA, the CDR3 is TGTGCCATCAGCGAGGGACTAGAGTTTTCCTACGAGCAGTACTTC.

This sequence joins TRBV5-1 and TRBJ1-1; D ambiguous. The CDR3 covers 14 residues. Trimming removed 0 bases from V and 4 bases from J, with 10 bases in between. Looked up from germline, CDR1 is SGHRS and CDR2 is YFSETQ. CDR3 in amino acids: CASSLDGGLTEAFF. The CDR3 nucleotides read TGCGCCAGCAGCTTGGATGGAGGGCTCACTGAAGCTTTCTTT.

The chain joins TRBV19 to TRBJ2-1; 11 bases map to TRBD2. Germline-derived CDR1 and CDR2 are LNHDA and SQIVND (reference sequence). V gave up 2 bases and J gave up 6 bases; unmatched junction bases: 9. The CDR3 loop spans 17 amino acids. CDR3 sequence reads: CASSISGGLAVSNEQFF. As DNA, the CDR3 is TGTGCCAGTAGTATATCTGGGGGACTAGCGGTTTCCAATGAGCAGTTCTTC.

The CDR3 region has the DNA TGCGCCAGCAGCCAAGATCTCAATGAGCAGTTCTTC. Protein product: CASSQDLNEQFF. The rearrangement joins TRBV4-3 to TRBJ2-1; D remains unclear. The CDR3 spans 12 residues. Per the germline V gene, CDR1 is LGHNA and CDR2 is YSLEER. Deletions cut 0 bases from V and 6 bases from J, with 3 bases between.

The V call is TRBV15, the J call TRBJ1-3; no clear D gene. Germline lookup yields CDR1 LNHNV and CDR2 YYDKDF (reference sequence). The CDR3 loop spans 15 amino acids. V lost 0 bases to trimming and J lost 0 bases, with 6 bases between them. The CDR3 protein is CATSRDRDSGNTIYF. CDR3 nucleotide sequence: TGTGCCACCAGCAGAGATCGGGACTCTGGAAACACCATATATTTT.

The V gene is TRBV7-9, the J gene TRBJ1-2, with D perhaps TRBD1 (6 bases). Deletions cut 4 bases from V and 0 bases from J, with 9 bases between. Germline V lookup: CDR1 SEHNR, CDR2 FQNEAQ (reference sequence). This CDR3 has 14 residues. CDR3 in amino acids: CASSYTGTNYGYTF. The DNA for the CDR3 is TGTGCCAGCAGCTACACAGGGACTAACTATGGCTACACCTTC.

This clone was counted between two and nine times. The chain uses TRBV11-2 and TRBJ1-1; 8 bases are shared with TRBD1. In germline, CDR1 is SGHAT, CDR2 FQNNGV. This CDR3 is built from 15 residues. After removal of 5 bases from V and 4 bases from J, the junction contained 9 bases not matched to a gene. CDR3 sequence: CASSTRQGTRTEAFF. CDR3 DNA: TGTGCCAGCAGCACCCGACAGGGGACGCGCACTGAAGCTTTCTTT.

Written as DNA, the CDR3 is TGTGCCAGCAGCCAAGGGACAGACTACGAGCAGTACTTC. Translated, it gives CASSQGTDYEQYF. The chain links TRBV7-3 to TRBJ2-7, with TRBD1 identical over 7 bases. Germline assignment: CDR1 SGHTA and CDR2 FQGTGA. This CDR3 is built from 13 residues. Unmatched junction bases numbered 4, after V lost 5 bases and J lost 3 bases.

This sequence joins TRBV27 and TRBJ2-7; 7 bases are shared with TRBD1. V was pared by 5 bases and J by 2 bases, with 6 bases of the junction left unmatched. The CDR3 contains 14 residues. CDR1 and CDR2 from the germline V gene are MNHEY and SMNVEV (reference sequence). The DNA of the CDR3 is TGTGCCAGCAGTATCAGGACAGGCCCCTACGAGCAGTACTTC. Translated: CASSIRTGPYEQYF.

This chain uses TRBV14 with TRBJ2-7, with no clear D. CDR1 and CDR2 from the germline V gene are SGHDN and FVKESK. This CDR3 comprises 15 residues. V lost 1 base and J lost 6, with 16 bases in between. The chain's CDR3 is CASSQVRLRLGEQYF. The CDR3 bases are TGTGCCAGCAGCCAAGTGAGGCTGAGGTTAGGCGAGCAGTACTTC.

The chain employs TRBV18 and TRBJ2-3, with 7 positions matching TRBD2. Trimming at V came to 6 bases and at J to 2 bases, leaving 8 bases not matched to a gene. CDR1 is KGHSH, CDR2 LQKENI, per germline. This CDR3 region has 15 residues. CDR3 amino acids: CASSPGGAHTDTQYF. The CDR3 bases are TGTGCCAGCTCCCCGGGGGGTGCCCACACAGATACGCAGTATTTT.

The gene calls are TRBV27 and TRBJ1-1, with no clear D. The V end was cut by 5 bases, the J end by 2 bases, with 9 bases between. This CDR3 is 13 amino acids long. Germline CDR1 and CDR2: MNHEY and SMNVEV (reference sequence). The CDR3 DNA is TGTGCCAGCAGTGTACTTGCCAACACTGAAGCTTTCTTT. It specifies CASSVLANTEAFF.

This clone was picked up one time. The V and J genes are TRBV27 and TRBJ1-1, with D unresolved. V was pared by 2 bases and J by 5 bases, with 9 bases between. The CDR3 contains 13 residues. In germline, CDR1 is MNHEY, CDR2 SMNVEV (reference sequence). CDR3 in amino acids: CASSLPGTTEAFF. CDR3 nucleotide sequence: TGTGCCAGCAGTTTACCAGGAACAACTGAAGCTTTCTTT.

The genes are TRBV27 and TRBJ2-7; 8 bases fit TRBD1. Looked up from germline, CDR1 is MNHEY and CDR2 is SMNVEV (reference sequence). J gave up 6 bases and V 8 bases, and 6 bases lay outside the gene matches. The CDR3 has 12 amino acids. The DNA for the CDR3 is TGTGCCAGCCGGACAGGGTCCAGCGAGCAGTACTTC. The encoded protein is CASRTGSSEQYF.

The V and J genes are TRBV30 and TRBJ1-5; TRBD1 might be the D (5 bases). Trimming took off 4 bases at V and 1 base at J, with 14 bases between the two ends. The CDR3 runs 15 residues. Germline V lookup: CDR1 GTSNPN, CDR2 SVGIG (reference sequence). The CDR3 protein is CAWTLGDLSNQPQHF. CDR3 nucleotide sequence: TGTGCCTGGACTCTAGGGGATTTGAGCAATCAGCCCCAGCATTTT.

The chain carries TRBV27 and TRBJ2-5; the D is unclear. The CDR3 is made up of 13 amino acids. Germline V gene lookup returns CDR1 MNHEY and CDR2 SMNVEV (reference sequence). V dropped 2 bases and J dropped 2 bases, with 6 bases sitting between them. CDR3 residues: CASSLTRQETQYF. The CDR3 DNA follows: TGTGCCAGCAGTTTAACGAGGCAAGAGACCCAGTACTTC.

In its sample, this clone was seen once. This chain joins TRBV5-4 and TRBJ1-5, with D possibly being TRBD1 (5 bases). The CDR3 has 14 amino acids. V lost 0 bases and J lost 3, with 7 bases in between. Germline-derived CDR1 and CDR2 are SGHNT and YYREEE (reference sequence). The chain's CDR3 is CASSLEGSNQPQHF. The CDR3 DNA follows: TGTGCCAGCAGCTTGGAGGGGTCCAATCAGCCCCAGCATTTT.

The CDR3 protein is CASSQDGNSDTGELFF. For the CDR3, the DNA is TGCGCCAGCAGCCAAGACGGGAACAGTGACACCGGGGAGCTGTTTTTT. This chain links TRBV4-3 with TRBJ2-2, with D maybe TRBD2 (5 bases). The CDR3 extends over 16 amino acids. CDR1 and CDR2 (germline): LGHNA, YSLEER. V lost 0 bases and J lost 3, with 11 bases in between.

CDR3 sequence (DNA): TGTGCCTGGAGTTCGAGCGGGAGGTACAATGAGCAGTTCTTC. It codes for CAWSSSGRYNEQFF. The V call is TRBV30, the J call TRBJ2-1, with 9 bases lining up with TRBD2. The CDR3 totals 14 residues. Per germline, CDR1 GTSNPN and CDR2 SVGIG (reference sequence). The V and J ends lost 2 bases and 4 bases, in that order; junction bases with no gene match: 3. Using reference TRBV30 and TRBJ2-1 for the parts outside the CDR3, the full variable domain is SQTIHQWPATLVQPVGSPLSLECTVEGTSNPNLYWYRQAAGRGLQLLFYSVGIGQISSEVPQNLSASRPQDRQFILSSKKLLLSDSGFYLCAWSSSGRYNEQFFGPGTRLTVL.

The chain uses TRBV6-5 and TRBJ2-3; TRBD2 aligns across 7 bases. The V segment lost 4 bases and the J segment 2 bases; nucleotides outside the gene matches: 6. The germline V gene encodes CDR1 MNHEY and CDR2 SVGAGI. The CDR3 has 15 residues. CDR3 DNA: TGTGCCAGCAGTTTCGTAGCGGGCGTCACAGATACGCAGTATTTT. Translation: CASSFVAGVTDTQYF.

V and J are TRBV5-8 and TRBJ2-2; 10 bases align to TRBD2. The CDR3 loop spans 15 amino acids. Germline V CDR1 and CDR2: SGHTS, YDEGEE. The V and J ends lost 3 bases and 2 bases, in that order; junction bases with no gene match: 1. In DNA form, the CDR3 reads TGTGCCAGCAGCTCACTAGCGGGAAACACCGGGGAGCTGTTTTTT. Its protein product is CASSSLAGNTGELFF.

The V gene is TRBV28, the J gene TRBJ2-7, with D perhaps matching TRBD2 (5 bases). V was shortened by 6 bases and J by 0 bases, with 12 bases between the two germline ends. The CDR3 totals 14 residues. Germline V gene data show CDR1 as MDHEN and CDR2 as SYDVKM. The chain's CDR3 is CASSLSGVSYEQYF. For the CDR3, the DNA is TGTGCCAGCAGCCTGTCCGGGGTCTCCTACGAGCAGTACTTC.

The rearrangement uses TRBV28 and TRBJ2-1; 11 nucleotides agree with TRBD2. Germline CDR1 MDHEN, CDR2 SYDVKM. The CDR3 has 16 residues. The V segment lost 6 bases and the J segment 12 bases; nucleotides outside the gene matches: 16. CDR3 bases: TGTGCCAGCAGCATCTTTGGACTAGCGGGCGCTGGTGGGCAGTTCTTC. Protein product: CASSIFGLAGAGGQFF. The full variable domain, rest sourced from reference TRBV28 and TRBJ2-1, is DVKVTQSSRYLVKRTGEKVFLECVQDMDHENMFWYRQDPGLGLRLIYFSYDVKMKEKGDIPEGYSVSREKKERFSLILESASTNQTSMYLCASSIFGLAGAGGQFFGPGTRLTVL.

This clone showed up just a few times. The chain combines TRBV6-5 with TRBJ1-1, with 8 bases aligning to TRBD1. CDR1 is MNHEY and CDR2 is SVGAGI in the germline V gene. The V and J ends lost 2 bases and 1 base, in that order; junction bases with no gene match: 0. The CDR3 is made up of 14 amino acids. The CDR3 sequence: CASSYQGANTEAFF. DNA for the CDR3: TGTGCCAGCAGTTACCAGGGGGCGAACACTGAAGCTTTCTTT.

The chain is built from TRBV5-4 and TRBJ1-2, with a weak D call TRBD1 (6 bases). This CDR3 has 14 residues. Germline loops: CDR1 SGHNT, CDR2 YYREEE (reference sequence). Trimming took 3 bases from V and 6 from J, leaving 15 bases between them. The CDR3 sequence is CASSSAGGLDGYTF. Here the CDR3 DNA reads TGTGCCAGCAGCTCTGCCGGGGGGCTTGATGGCTACACCTTC.

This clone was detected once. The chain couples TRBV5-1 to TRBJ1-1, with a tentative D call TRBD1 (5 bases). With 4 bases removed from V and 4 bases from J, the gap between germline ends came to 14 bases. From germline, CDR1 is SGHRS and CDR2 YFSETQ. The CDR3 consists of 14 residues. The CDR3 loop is CASSHNSQGTEAFF. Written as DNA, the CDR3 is TGCGCCAGCAGCCATAACAGCCAGGGCACTGAAGCTTTCTTT.

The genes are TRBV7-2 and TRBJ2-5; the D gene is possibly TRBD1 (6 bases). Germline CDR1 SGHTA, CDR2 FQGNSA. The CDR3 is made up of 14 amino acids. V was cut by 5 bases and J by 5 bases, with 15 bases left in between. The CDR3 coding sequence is TGTGCCAGCAGCAATATTGGGGGCTGGGAGACCCAGTACTTC. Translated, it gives CASSNIGGWETQYF.